This TCR beta chain was captured by sequencing in a study of shared T cell receptors in the human thymus. The assay was immunoSEQ multiplex PCR, and TCRdb's table has in-frame clones only and misses some. The data show hundreds of thousands of clones, 70% to 80% seen once. Looked up from germline, CDR1 is SGHDT and CDR2 is YYEEEE. CDR3 length: 18 residues. V dropped 0 bases and J dropped 5; count of bases not matched to a gene: 15. These sequences were also reported in another study, on human thymus T cells. Turning to that study: All donors were healthy Finnish infants who were undergoing corrective surgery to treat congenital heart defects. Thymic samples were excised during corrective heart operations. Related reports documented highly overlapping thymic repertoires among unrelated individuals.

V gene TRBV5-6 combines with J gene TRBJ2-5; 8 nucleotides agree with TRBD2. The origin of this receptor is a boy in the first two years of life with a congenital heart defect. Sequenced material: thymocytes. For the CDR3, the DNA is TGTGCCAGCAGCTTGGCGGGGCAGCGGGAGTCAACCAGGGAGACCCAGTACTTC. Residues: CASSLAGQRESTRETQYF.